The sequence of this TCR beta chain was determined in a study of control samples from healthy donors and cancer patients. Using immunoSEQ multiplex PCR, the repertoire was profiled, and TCRdb retains in-frame clones only, with some absent. This repertoire shows some 29,000 clones, roughly 85% found once; its top ten account for about 3.6%. Looked up from germline, CDR1 is SGHVS and CDR2 is FNYEAQ. The V and J ends lost 4 bases and 10 bases, in that order; junction bases with no gene match: 2. The CDR3 runs to 12 residues. The rearrangement links TRBV7-6 to TRBJ2-1; 9 bases fit TRBD2. The specimen sequenced was formalin-fixed, paraffin-embedded tissue. This sequence originates from a female donor with melanoma. CDR3: CASSSSGKEQFF. DNA for the CDR3: TGTGCCAGCAGCTCTAGCGGGAAGGAGCAGTTCTTC.